What follows is one T cell receptor beta chain and its context. The data derive from a study of T cells in Graves' hyperthyroidism and ophthalmopathy. What was amplified from RNA transcripts were TCR beta CDR3 regions. With the HTBI primer set, the TCR CDR3 went through a first round of RT-PCR. One entry per CDR3 protein, called by TCRdb with MiXCR from the multiplex PCR reads. The sample lists roughly 740,000 distinct CDR3 sequences; around 17% were seen once. Diagnosis rested on symptoms, serum thyroxine and TRAb, thyroid ultrasound, and orbital computed tomography. J lost 1 base, V lost 2 bases, and 5 bases had no gene match. Germline V gene lookup returns CDR1 GTSNPN and CDR2 SVGIG (reference sequence). The CDR3 runs to 14 residues.

The source is a man aged 18-30 years with Graves' hyperthyroidism. The chain has TRBV30 and TRBJ2-7, with TRBD2 identical over 7 bases. Input material: blood. The CDR3 region has the DNA TGTGCCTGGAGTTTGGGCGGGAGTTCCTACGAGCAGTACTTC. Its translation is CAWSLGGSSYEQYF.